This T cell receptor (beta chain) was obtained from a study of T cells after posttransplantation cyclophosphamide. Regarding this clone: Its cognate antigen is unknown.

Busulfan-fludarabine conditioning, marrow transplant, and cyclophosphamide on days +3 and +4 were administered. Generated by immunoSEQ multiplex PCR, the TCRdb table keeps only in-frame clones and is missing some. In the table there are tens of thousands of clones, about 90% of which are singletons. The CDR3 spans 15 residues. In germline, CDR1 is SGHNT, CDR2 YYREEE (reference sequence). Between the trimmed V and J ends, which lost 2 bases and 2 bases, there was a span of 13 bases. Study findings and constraints: Donor-recipient repertoire similarity was low at 1-2 months, rising over year one. Recipient CMV seropositivity and CMV reactivation strongly tracked TRB clonality.

The chain joins TRBV5-4 to TRBJ1-2, with D possibly matching TRBD1 (6 bases). The input for sequencing was PBMCs, taken about 64 days after allogeneic stem cell transplant with posttransplant cyclophosphamide. The sequence derives from a male patient in his sixties or seventies who received an allogeneic stem cell transplant from a related donor and was CMV-positive. Part of the T cell pool may stem from the graft donor. The CDR3 is CASSFSGVGNYGYTF. DNA for the CDR3: TGTGCCAGCAGCTTCTCAGGGGTGGGAAACTATGGCTACACCTTC.